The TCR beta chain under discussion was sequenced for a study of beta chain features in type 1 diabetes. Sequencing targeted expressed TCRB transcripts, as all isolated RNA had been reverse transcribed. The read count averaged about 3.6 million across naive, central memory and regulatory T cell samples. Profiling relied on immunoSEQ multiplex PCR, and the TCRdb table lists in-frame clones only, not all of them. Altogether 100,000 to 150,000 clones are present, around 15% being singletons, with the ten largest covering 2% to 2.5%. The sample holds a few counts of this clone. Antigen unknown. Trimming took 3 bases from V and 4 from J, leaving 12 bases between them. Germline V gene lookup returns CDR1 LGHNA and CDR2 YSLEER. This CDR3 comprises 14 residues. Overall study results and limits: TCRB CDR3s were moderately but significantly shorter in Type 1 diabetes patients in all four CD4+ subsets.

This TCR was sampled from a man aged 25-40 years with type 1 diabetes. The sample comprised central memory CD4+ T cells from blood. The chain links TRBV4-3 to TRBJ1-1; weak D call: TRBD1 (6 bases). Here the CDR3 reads CASSHGGRSTEAFF. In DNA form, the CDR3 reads TGCGCCAGCAGCCACGGGGGCCGGAGCACTGAAGCTTTCTTT.